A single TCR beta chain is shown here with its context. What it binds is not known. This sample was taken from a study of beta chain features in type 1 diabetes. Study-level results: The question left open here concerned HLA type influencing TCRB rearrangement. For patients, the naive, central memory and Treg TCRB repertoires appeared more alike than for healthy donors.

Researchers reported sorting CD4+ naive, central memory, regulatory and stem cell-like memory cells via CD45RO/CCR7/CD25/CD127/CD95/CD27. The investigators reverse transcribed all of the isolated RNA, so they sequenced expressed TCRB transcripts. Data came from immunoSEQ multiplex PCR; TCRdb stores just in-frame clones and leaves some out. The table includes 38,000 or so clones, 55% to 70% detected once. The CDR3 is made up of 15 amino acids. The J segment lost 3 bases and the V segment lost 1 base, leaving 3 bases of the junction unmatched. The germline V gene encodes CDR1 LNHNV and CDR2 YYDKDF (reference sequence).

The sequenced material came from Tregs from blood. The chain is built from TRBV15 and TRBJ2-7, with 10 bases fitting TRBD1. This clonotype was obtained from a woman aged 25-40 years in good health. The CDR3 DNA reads TGTGCCACCAGCAGAGTAAGGGACAGGGGCTACGAGCAGTACTTC. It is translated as CATSRVRDRGYEQYF.